The 9 T cell receptor beta chains listed next were all sequenced from one sample in a study of T and B cells in COVID-19 patients. TRB was amplified from approximately 250-500 ng of blood genomic DNA. Multiplex PCR with BIOMED2 TRB-A/B primer pools amplified TRB rearrangements. Each CDR3 protein gets one entry after TCRdb re-called the multiplex PCR reads with MiXCR. The table shows around 21,000 distinct CDR3 sequences, with about a third occurring only once. What was sequenced was blood. All receptors derive from a human donor who had recovered from COVID-19.

This clonotype was seen a handful of times. V usage is TRBV12-3 or TRBV12-4 and J usage is TRBJ2-1; 11 nucleotides align to TRBD1. The junction had 9 bases not matched to a gene; V was cut back by 6 bases and J by 8 bases. The CDR3 covers 15 residues. Here the CDR3 DNA reads TGTGCCAGCAGCCCCGGACAGGGGGCTTATGATGAGCAGTTCTTC. This translates into CASSPGQGAYDEQFF.

The chain employs TRBV30 and TRBJ1-1; D is uncertain. Germline CDR1 and CDR2: GTSNPN and SVGIG (reference sequence). V was shortened by 2 bases and J by 3 bases, with 10 bases between the two germline ends. There are 13 residues in the CDR3. The CDR3 loop is CAWSRVADTEAFF. Written as DNA, the CDR3 is TGTGCCTGGAGTAGGGTTGCGGACACTGAAGCTTTCTTT.

This clonotype was picked up a small number of times. J is TRBJ2-7 and V is TRBV6-5; 8 bases line up with TRBD1. Germline V gene data show CDR1 as MNHEY and CDR2 as SVGAGI. The CDR3 is made up of 14 amino acids. V dropped 6 bases and J dropped 4; count of bases not matched to a gene: 8. The CDR3 DNA reads as TGTGCCAGCAGGATAGGACAGGGAGCATACGAGCAGTACTTC. Protein sequence: CASRIGQGAYEQYF.

The V call is TRBV20-1, the J call TRBJ2-2; weak D call: TRBD1 (5 bases). V was clipped by 4 bases and J by 0 bases, with 12 bases between them. The CDR3 has 15 amino acids. Germline values: CDR1 DFQATT, CDR2 SNEGSKA (reference sequence). CDR3 sequence reads: CSAMMTVSNTGELFF. The CDR3 coding sequence is TGCAGTGCTATGATGACAGTCTCGAACACCGGGGAGCTGTTTTTT.

This clonotype has just a few counts. This chain uses TRBV15 with TRBJ1-5; possibly TRBD1 for D (6 bases). Trimming pared 1 base from V and 7 bases from J, leaving 23 bases between. The length of the CDR3 is 18 residues. CDR1 is LNHNV, CDR2 YYDKDF, per germline (reference sequence). CDR3 amino acids: CATSRVRGAFGGGQPQHF. Here the CDR3 DNA reads TGTGCCACCAGCAGAGTTCGGGGGGCCTTCGGGGGGGGACAGCCCCAGCATTTT.

This clonotype has just a few counts. The chain recombines TRBV6-5 with TRBJ1-5; the D gene is possibly TRBD1 (6 bases). Trimming left V 5 bases short and J 2 bases short, with 13 bases between. CDR3 length: 15 amino acids. Per the germline V gene, CDR1 is MNHEY and CDR2 is SVGAGI. CDR3 bases: TGTGCCAGCAGTATACAGGGTTTGGGCAATCAGCCCCAGCATTTT. Protein: CASSIQGLGNQPQHF.

The chain joins TRBV5-1 to TRBJ2-2; the D is unclear. Trimming left V 0 bases short and J 4 bases short, with 10 bases between. The CDR3 consists of 15 residues. Looked up from germline, CDR1 is SGHRS and CDR2 is YFSETQ. In DNA form, the CDR3 reads TGCGCCAGCAGCTTGGTTCAGTCGGCCACCGGGGAGCTGTTTTTT. As protein: CASSLVQSATGELFF.

The sample holds one count of this clonotype. The V and J genes are TRBV5-6 and TRBJ1-3; D possibly corresponds to TRBD1 (5 bases). The germline CDR1 and CDR2 sequences are SGHDT and YYEEEE. The CDR3 spans 15 residues. The V end lost 0 bases, the J end lost 0 bases, and 7 bases lay between the germline ends. The CDR3 bases are TGTGCCAGCAGCTTGGGACAGCCCTCTGGAAACACCATATATTTT. Translated: CASSLGQPSGNTIYF.

The chain combines TRBV6-1 with TRBJ2-3; 9 nucleotides match TRBD2. The ends lost 2 bases at V and 7 bases at J; junction bases unmatched: 7. The germline gives CDR1 MNHNS, CDR2 SASEGT. The CDR3 runs to 15 residues. The DNA of the CDR3 is TGTGCCAGCAGTGAAATGGCGGGGGGGGGGAATACGCAGTATTTT. It codes for CASSEMAGGGNTQYF.